This entry features one TCR beta chain sequence. V was clipped by 0 bases and J by 0 bases, with 11 bases between them. The CDR3 covers 16 residues. Per the germline V gene, CDR1 is MNHEY and CDR2 is SVGAGI. These data are taken from a study of OX40 agonist ivuxolimab in advanced cancers. Assay: immunoSEQ multiplex PCR; the TCRdb copy retains only in-frame clones and omits some. The top ten clones hold approximately 1% of a sample with 55,000 to 80,000 clones, approximately 85% of them seen once. This clonotype was obtained from an adult with an advanced solid tumor such as melanoma, head and neck, liver or kidney cancer. Here the sequenced sample was CD4+ or CD8+ T cells sorted from blood, taken in a trial of the OX40 agonist ivuxolimab. The gene calls are TRBV6-5 and TRBJ1-2; D remains unclear. CDR3 protein: CASSYSFTAANYGYTF. The CDR3 bases are TGTGCCAGCAGTTACTCGTTTACGGCCGCTAACTATGGCTACACCTTC.